A selection of T cell receptor beta chains follows, all from one sample in a study of blood T cell repertoires in COVID-19. Profiling relied on immunoSEQ multiplex PCR, and the TCRdb table lists in-frame clones only, not all of them. This table holds around 300,000 clones, approximately 85% found once. The sequenced sample consisted of peripheral blood. The origin of the receptors is a woman between 70 and 85 years old with acute or convalescent COVID-19. Each CDR3 is given without its conserved first and last residue.

CDR3aa	len	j_gene	v_gene
ASSLQRRPGQNTGELF	16	TRBJ2-2	TRBV27
ATSRGVYTDTQY	12	TRBJ2-3	TRBV15
ASFDRASLSRNTEAF	15	TRBJ1-1	TRBV10-2
AYDRGRNTIY	10	TRBJ1-3	TRBV30
ASSIGQGYINQPQH	14	TRBJ1-5	TRBV19
SASWSMAANYGYT	13	TRBJ1-2	TRBV20-1
ASRRDFTDTQY	11	TRBJ2-3	TRBV2
ASSASTSGAYNEQF	14	TRBJ2-1	TRBV7-8
ASNGGDRGYGEQF	13	TRBJ2-1	TRBV9
ASSPGGGDGGETQY	14	TRBJ2-5	TRBV11-3
ASSQFTSGGLIQY	13	TRBJ2-4	TRBV3-1/TRBV3-2
ASSQERGRGVIGEQY	15	TRBJ2-7	TRBV3-1/TRBV3-2
ASSQGGGTGVST	12	TRBJ1-2	TRBV3-1/TRBV3-2
ASSSHRVDTEAF	12	TRBJ1-1	TRBV19
ASSPVESDEKLF	12	TRBJ1-4	TRBV4-1
ASSYEVRRAF	10	TRBJ1-1	TRBV6-6
ASSLRGGPF	9	TRBJ2-1	TRBV11-2
ASSLSLPGVYEQY	13	TRBJ2-7	TRBV5-1
ASSLDRTYGYT	11	TRBJ1-2	TRBV10-1
ASSRGQTNEKLF	12	TRBJ1-4	TRBV19
ASGLGNREETQY	12	TRBJ2-5	TRBV12-5
ASSQAPRSGNTIY	13	TRBJ1-3	TRBV3-1/TRBV3-2
ASSFGTGGWAQY	12	TRBJ2-5	TRBV5-6